This TCR beta chain originates from a study of shared clonotypes between healthy human individuals. Looking at the study overall: Three plates each covered CD4 naive and memory; CD8 naive two, CD8 memory one. General observations from the study: Clonotypes not shared had lower generation probabilities than those common to all four donors.

Cells designated naive CD8 were CD45RO-negative and were positively selected for CCR7, with terminally differentiated effector memory CD45RA+ cells excluded. All donors were Caucasian adults living in Nashville, Tennessee. In regard to this clone: Its antigen is undetermined.

The CDR3 contains 16 residues. Germline V gives CDR1 SGDLS, CDR2 YYNGEE. The V end lost 4 bases, the J end lost 5 bases, and 19 bases lay between the germline ends. In the original processing: Without quality scores, immunoSEQ junctional reads could not be filtered like full-length reads. Produced via immunoSEQ multiplex PCR; TCRdb's table is partial and in-frame only. That table gives V, J and clone size, and the DNA gave D and trimming. The table includes around 1.9 million clones, roughly 93% detected once. This receptor was identified in a man between 18 and 35 years old in good health. Some clones in this sample may be carry-over from other donors' samples. The chain employs TRBV9 and TRBJ2-1; possibly TRBD1 for D (7 bases). Input material: naive CD8+ T cells from PBMCs. As DNA, the CDR3 is TGTGCCAGCAGCCACCCCAGGGGGGCGATAAACAATGAGCAGTTCTTC. This sequence encodes CASSHPRGAINNEQFF.